The 32 T cell receptor beta chains below were found in one sample sequenced in a study of cytotoxic CD8 clonotypes in ibrutinib-treated CLL. Assay used: immunoSEQ multiplex PCR; TCRdb lists only in-frame clones, some missing. The table has about 250,000 clones, under 80% seen once. Here the sequenced sample was PBMCs, taken after 24 months of ibrutinib treatment. The origin of the receptors is a human donor with chronic lymphocytic leukemia.

This chain joins TRBV28 and TRBJ1-2; the D is unclear. Germline V gene lookup returns CDR1 MDHEN and CDR2 SYDVKM. Trimming removed 10 bases from V and 4 bases from J, with 19 bases in between. This CDR3 contains 14 residues. The CDR3: CATNYGTAPYGYTF. CDR3 bases: TGTGCCACAAACTACGGAACAGCGCCCTATGGCTACACCTTC.

This chain joins TRBV5-4 and TRBJ2-1; 14 nucleotides match TRBD2. The CDR3 has 15 residues. CDR1 and CDR2 (germline): SGHNT, YYREEE (reference sequence). With 4 bases clipped from V and 7 bases from J, the junction kept 4 bases outside the gene matches. CDR3 DNA: TGTGCCAGCAGCACCCGGACTAGCGGGGGGAATGAGCAGTTCTTC. Protein: CASSTRTSGGNEQFF.

The rearrangement uses TRBV18 and TRBJ1-1; possibly TRBD1 for D (6 bases). This CDR3 contains 13 residues. The germline gives CDR1 KGHSH, CDR2 LQKENI. Trimming took off 10 bases at V and 1 base at J, with 13 bases between the two ends. The DNA for the CDR3 is TGTGCCACCTTTGAAGGGGGGAACACTGAAGCTTTCTTT. Its translation: CATFEGGNTEAFF. The full variable domain, rest sourced from reference TRBV18 and TRBJ1-1, is NAGVMQNPRHLVRRRGQEARLRCSPMKGHSHVYWYRQLPEEGLKFMVYLQKENIIDESGMPKERFSAEFPKEGPSILRIQQVVRGDSAAYFCATFEGGNTEAFFGQGTRLTVV.

The chain couples TRBV28 to TRBJ1-2, with D perhaps matching TRBD1 (5 bases). The CDR3 has 15 residues. V gave up 4 bases and J gave up 3 bases, with 15 bases separating them. Germline-derived CDR1 and CDR2 are MDHEN and SYDVKM. CDR3 region: CASSSPRRGDYGYTF. The CDR3 DNA reads as TGTGCCAGCAGTTCACCCCGGCGGGGGGACTATGGCTACACCTTC.

The chain combines TRBV4-3 with TRBJ1-4, with unresolved D. V shed 0 bases and J shed 7 bases, with 12 bases lying between them. Germline-derived CDR1 and CDR2 are LGHNA and YSLEER. The CDR3 loop spans 15 amino acids. The CDR3, as DNA: TGCGCCAGCAGCCAAGATAGTAGGGAGGGTGAAAAACTGTTTTTT. Translated: CASSQDSREGEKLFF.

The rearrangement joins TRBV5-1 to TRBJ2-2, with D perhaps TRBD1 or TRBD2 (5 bases each). Trimming left V 5 bases short and J 0 bases short, with 14 bases between. This CDR3 has 16 residues. CDR1 is SGHRS, CDR2 YFSETQ, per germline. The CDR3 reads CASRVEGFANTGELFF. CDR3 DNA sequence: TGCGCCAGCAGGGTTGAGGGGTTCGCGAACACCGGGGAGCTGTTTTTT. Supplemented by reference TRBV5-1 and TRBJ2-2, the full variable domain reads KAGVTQTPRYLIKTRGQQVTLSCSPISGHRSVSWYQQTPGQGLQFLFEYFSETQRNKGNFPGRFSGRQFSNSRSEMNVSTLELGDSALYLCASRVEGFANTGELFFGEGSRLTVL.

This chain links TRBV2 with TRBJ1-1, with TRBD1 matching 7 bases. J gave up 4 bases and V 6 bases, and 11 bases lay outside the gene matches. The CDR3 runs to 15 residues. CDR1 is SNHLY, CDR2 FYNNEI, per germline. CDR3 in amino acids: CASSPRTGAGTEAFF. Here the CDR3 DNA reads TGTGCCAGCAGCCCCAGGACAGGCGCTGGCACTGAAGCTTTCTTT.

V gene TRBV11-2 combines with J gene TRBJ1-1; D remains unclear. CDR1 is SGHAT and CDR2 is FQNNGV in the germline V gene. The CDR3 has 13 amino acids. The V gene lost 0 bases and the J gene lost 12 bases, with 14 bases spanning the gap. CDR3 amino acids: CASSLDPVTTTFF. The CDR3, as DNA: TGTGCCAGCAGCTTAGATCCTGTGACCACAACTTTCTTT.

J is TRBJ2-7 and V is TRBV28; D is ambiguous. Germline CDR1 MDHEN, CDR2 SYDVKM. The CDR3 runs to 11 residues. V lost 3 bases, J lost 5 bases, and 5 bases lay in between. CDR3 in amino acids: CASSLWDEQYF. The DNA for the CDR3 is TGTGCCAGCAGTTTGTGGGACGAGCAGTACTTC.

The chain employs TRBV20-1 and TRBJ2-7; no firm D call. The V gene's germline CDR1 is DFQATT and CDR2 SNEGSKA (reference sequence). The length of the CDR3 is 11 residues. Trimming removed 0 bases at V and 7 bases at J, with 7 bases between. The CDR3 region is CSARDWREQYF. The CDR3 DNA reads TGCAGTGCTAGAGATTGGCGGGAGCAGTACTTC.

The chain is built from TRBV7-2 and TRBJ2-5, with TRBD2 matching over 9 bases. The CDR3 length is 17 residues. V gave up 0 bases and J gave up 1 base; unmatched junction bases: 6. The V gene's germline CDR1 is SGHTA and CDR2 FQGNSA. The CDR3 protein is CASSLASSGKGQETQYF. The CDR3, as DNA: TGTGCCAGCAGCTTAGCGTCTAGCGGGAAGGGCCAAGAGACCCAGTACTTC.

The chain uses TRBV6-5 and TRBJ1-4; D unresolved. The length of the CDR3 is 15 residues. V was trimmed by 2 bases and J by 8 bases, leaving 15 bases between them. Looked up from germline, CDR1 is MNHEY and CDR2 is SVGAGI. The CDR3 nucleotides are TGTGCCAGCAGTTACCTGGAACAGCGACGGGAAAAACTGTTTTTT. Protein product: CASSYLEQRREKLFF.

The chain employs TRBV6-5 and TRBJ1-2; 8 nucleotides align to TRBD1. This CDR3 is built from 14 residues. V was clipped by 4 bases and J by 4 bases; unmatched bases: 5. Germline V gene data show CDR1 as MNHEY and CDR2 as SVGAGI. The CDR3 coding sequence is TGTGCCAGCAGTTCCGGGACAGGAAGCTATGGCTACACCTTC. This gives the protein CASSSGTGSYGYTF.

The chain joins TRBV7-9 to TRBJ2-7; TRBD1 or TRBD2 may be the D gene (5 bases each). Germline V gene lookup returns CDR1 SEHNR and CDR2 FQNEAQ (reference sequence). CDR3 size: 14 residues. V shed 4 bases and J shed 4 bases, with 14 bases lying between them. The CDR3 loop reads CASSSHGTSYEQYF. The CDR3 DNA reads as TGTGCCAGCAGCTCGCACGGGACCTCGTACGAGCAGTACTTC.

This clone was detected only once. The V and J genes are TRBV15 and TRBJ2-7; 7 nucleotides align to TRBD1. Trimming removed 3 bases from V and 9 bases from J; junction bases left unmatched: 5. Germline V gene sequence: CDR1 LNHNV, CDR2 YYDKDF (reference sequence). The CDR3 is 12 amino acids. The CDR3 DNA sequence: TGTGCCACCAGCAGGTTACAGGGGACGCAGTACTTC. It translates to CATSRLQGTQYF.

This chain connects TRBV18 to TRBJ2-7, with TRBD1 identical over 7 bases. This CDR3 has 14 amino acids. Losses at the gene ends were 3 bases for V and 5 bases for J; bases not matched to a gene: 7. Per the germline V gene, CDR1 is KGHSH and CDR2 is LQKENI. The CDR3 DNA sequence: TGTGCCAGCTCACCTGGAGACAGGGTAAACGAGCAGTACTTC. This encodes CASSPGDRVNEQYF. Based on the CDR3 plus reference TRBV18 and TRBJ2-7, the full variable domain is NAGVMQNPRHLVRRRGQEARLRCSPMKGHSHVYWYRQLPEEGLKFMVYLQKENIIDESGMPKERFSAEFPKEGPSILRIQQVVRGDSAAYFCASSPGDRVNEQYFGPGTRLTVT.

In this sample, this clone turned up a few times. The chain has TRBV9 and TRBJ2-1; 10 bases are shared with TRBD2. CDR1 is SGDLS, CDR2 YYNGEE, per germline. V shed 3 bases and J 7 bases; nucleotides not matched to a gene: 4. The CDR3 consists of 14 residues. CDR3 DNA sequence: TGTGCCAGCAGCGAAGCGGGAGGGCCTAATGAGCAGTTCTTC. The encoded protein is CASSEAGGPNEQFF.

V is TRBV7-3 and J is TRBJ2-2; the D gene is possibly TRBD2 (5 bases). The germline V gene encodes CDR1 SGHTA and CDR2 FQGTGA. Deletions cut 5 bases from V and 3 bases from J, with 16 bases between. The CDR3 runs 16 residues. The CDR3 coding sequence is TGTGCCAGCAGCGAAGGGCTGGGAGAGGACACCGGGGAGCTGTTTTTT. It codes for CASSEGLGEDTGELFF.

V gene TRBV27 combines with J gene TRBJ1-4; 7 nucleotides agree with TRBD1. The CDR3 consists of 19 residues. Germline CDR1 MNHEY, CDR2 SMNVEV (reference sequence). V was pared by 4 bases and J by 3 bases, with 17 bases of the junction left unmatched. The CDR3 region is CASSSRQGARIWSNEKLFF. CDR3 nucleotide sequence: TGTGCCAGCAGTTCCCGACAGGGTGCGAGAATATGGTCTAATGAAAAACTGTTTTTT.

This clone was seen more than once but under ten times. V usage is TRBV5-6 and J usage is TRBJ1-2; D is undetermined. Germline V gene sequence: CDR1 SGHDT, CDR2 YYEEEE. Trimming shortened V by 2 bases and J by 4 bases, and 6 bases separated the two germline ends. The CDR3 is 12 amino acids. The CDR3 nucleotides are TGTGCCAGCAGCTTAGGCAGCTATGGCTACACCTTC. This sequence encodes CASSLGSYGYTF. The entire variable domain, with the rest obtained from reference TRBV5-6 and TRBJ1-2, is as follows: DAGVTQSPTHLIKTRGQQVTLRCSPKSGHDTVSWYQQALGQGPQFIFQYYEEEERQRGNFPDRFSGHQFPNYSSELNVNALLLGDSALYLCASSLGSYGYTFGSGTRLTVV.

The J gene is TRBJ2-5, the V gene TRBV5-1, with TRBD2 matching over 16 bases. The trim removed 4 bases at V and 0 bases at J, leaving 3 bases unmatched. Germline assignment: CDR1 SGHRS and CDR2 YFSETQ. The CDR3 loop spans 17 amino acids. The CDR3: CASSRGLAGGYQETQYF. CDR3 coding DNA: TGCGCCAGCAGCAGGGGACTAGCGGGAGGGTACCAAGAGACCCAGTACTTC.

V usage is TRBV18 and J usage is TRBJ2-5, with 8 bases matching TRBD2. Germline CDR1 is KGHSH and CDR2 is LQKENI. The ends lost 2 bases at V and 5 bases at J; junction bases unmatched: 7. The CDR3 sequence is 15 residues long. The CDR3 region has the DNA TGTGCCAGCTCACCATTACTAGCGGACGAGGAGACCCAGTACTTC. Protein: CASSPLLADEETQYF.

The chain is built from TRBV4-1 and TRBJ2-5; TRBD2 aligns across 11 bases. Trimming removed 5 bases from V and 4 bases from J; junction bases left unmatched: 15. Germline CDR1 is MGHRA and CDR2 is YSYEKL. The CDR3 length is 18 residues. The chain's CDR3 is CASSDSSGRRGVTETQYF. CDR3 in DNA: TGCGCCAGCAGCGACTCTAGCGGGAGGAGGGGGGTGACAGAGACCCAGTACTTC.

This clone was seen only a few times. This sequence joins TRBV10-3 and TRBJ2-7; D gene uncertain. V was clipped by 10 bases and J by 11 bases, with 15 bases between them. The CDR3 sequence is 10 residues long. Germline V gene lookup returns CDR1 ENHRY and CDR2 SYGVKD. The chain's CDR3 is CATLLSNEYF. The CDR3 nucleotides read TGTGCCACCCTATTATCCAACGAGTACTTC.

The chain links TRBV11-3 to TRBJ2-7; D uncertain. CDR1 is SGHNT and CDR2 is YENEEA in the germline V gene. V lost 1 base and J lost 0, with 10 bases in between. The CDR3 is made up of 15 amino acids. CDR3 nucleotides: TGTGCCAGCAGCTTAGGTCCAGGAGACTCCTACGAGCAGTACTTC. Protein: CASSLGPGDSYEQYF.

The gene calls are TRBV28 and TRBJ2-1, with TRBD2 matching 7 bases. Germline V gene sequence: CDR1 MDHEN, CDR2 SYDVKM. Trimming at V came to 4 bases and at J to 4 bases, leaving 4 bases not matched to a gene. This CDR3 region has 14 residues. This chain's CDR3 is CASSSAGLYNEQFF. CDR3 coding DNA: TGTGCCAGCAGTTCGGCGGGACTATACAATGAGCAGTTCTTC.

This clone showed up just a few times. The chain uses TRBV27 and TRBJ1-2; D unclear. V lost 6 bases, J lost 4 bases, and 18 bases lay in between. The CDR3 spans 15 residues. Germline V gene data show CDR1 as MNHEY and CDR2 as SMNVEV (reference sequence). The CDR3 region is CASSPAERTRYGYTF. The DNA for the CDR3 is TGTGCCAGCAGCCCAGCAGAGCGAACTCGCTATGGCTACACCTTC.

The chain joins TRBV18 to TRBJ2-5; TRBD2 matches 11 bases. V trimming: 1 base; J trimming: 2 bases; junction bases outside the gene matches: 0. This CDR3 region has 15 residues. Germline CDR1 KGHSH, CDR2 LQKENI. CDR3 in amino acids: CASSPLAGGQETQYF. The CDR3 nucleotides are TGTGCCAGCTCACCACTAGCGGGAGGGCAAGAGACCCAGTACTTC.

This clone occurred a few times. The chain joins TRBV5-1 to TRBJ1-1; 8 bases agree with TRBD1. Germline V CDR1 and CDR2: SGHRS, YFSETQ. The length of the CDR3 is 15 residues. With 4 bases clipped from V and 0 bases from J, the junction kept 5 bases outside the gene matches. The CDR3: CASSKGTGMNTEAFF. In DNA, the CDR3 is TGCGCCAGCAGCAAGGGGACAGGCATGAACACTGAAGCTTTCTTT.

This rearrangement joins TRBV29-1 to TRBJ1-1; D call uncertain. Trimming removed 4 bases from V and 2 bases from J, with 11 bases in between. The CDR3 contains 13 residues. Per germline, CDR1 SQVTM and CDR2 ANQGSEA. This CDR3 reads CSVGERVNTEAFF. Written as DNA, the CDR3 is TGCAGCGTTGGGGAGAGGGTCAACACTGAAGCTTTCTTT.

This clone appeared a few times. CDR3 in DNA: TGTGCCAGCAGCCAATCGACCGGGACTCAACTCTACGAGCAGTACTTC. Translated: CASSQSTGTQLYEQYF. This chain connects TRBV13 to TRBJ2-7; TRBD2 might be the D (6 bases). Germline assignment: CDR1 PRHDT and CDR2 FYEKMQ (reference sequence). V lost 5 bases, J lost 3 bases, and 20 bases lay in between. This CDR3 is 16 amino acids long. Combining the CDR3 with reference TRBV13 and TRBJ2-7 gives the whole variable domain AAGVIQSPRHLIKEKRETATLKCYPIPRHDTVYWYQQGPGQDPQFLISFYEKMQSDKGSIPDRFSAQQFSDYHSELNMSSLELGDSALYFCASSQSTGTQLYEQYFGPGTRLTVT.

This clone was recorded at least ten times. The chain links TRBV14 to TRBJ2-7; D call uncertain. Germline CDR1 SGHDN, CDR2 FVKESK. This CDR3 is built from 13 residues. The V and J ends lost 1 base and 5 bases respectively, with 9 bases between them. CDR3 in DNA: TGTGCCAGCAGCCAAGGGTCATGGGACGAGCAGTACTTC. It specifies CASSQGSWDEQYF. Full variable domain (missing parts from reference TRBV14 and TRBJ2-7): EAGVTQFPSHSVIEKGQTVTLRCDPISGHDNLYWYRRVMGKEIKFLLHFVKESKQDESGMPNNRFLAERTGGTYSTLKVQPAELEDSGVYFCASSQGSWDEQYFGPGTRLTVT.